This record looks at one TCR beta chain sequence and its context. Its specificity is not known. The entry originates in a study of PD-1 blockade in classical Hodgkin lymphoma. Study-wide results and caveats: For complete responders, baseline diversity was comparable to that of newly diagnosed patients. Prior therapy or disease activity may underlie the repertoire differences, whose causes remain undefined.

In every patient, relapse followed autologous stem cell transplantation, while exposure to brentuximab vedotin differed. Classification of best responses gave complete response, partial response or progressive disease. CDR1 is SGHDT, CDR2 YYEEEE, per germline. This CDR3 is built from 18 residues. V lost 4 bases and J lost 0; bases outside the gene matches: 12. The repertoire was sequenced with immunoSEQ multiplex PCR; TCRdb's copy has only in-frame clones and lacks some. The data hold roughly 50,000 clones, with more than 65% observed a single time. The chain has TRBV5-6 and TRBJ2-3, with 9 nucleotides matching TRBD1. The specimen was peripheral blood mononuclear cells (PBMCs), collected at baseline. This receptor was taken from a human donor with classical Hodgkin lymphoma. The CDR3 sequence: CASSPTWGDRVSTDTQYF. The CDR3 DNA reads TGTGCCAGCAGCCCTACTTGGGGGGACAGGGTAAGCACAGATACGCAGTATTTT.